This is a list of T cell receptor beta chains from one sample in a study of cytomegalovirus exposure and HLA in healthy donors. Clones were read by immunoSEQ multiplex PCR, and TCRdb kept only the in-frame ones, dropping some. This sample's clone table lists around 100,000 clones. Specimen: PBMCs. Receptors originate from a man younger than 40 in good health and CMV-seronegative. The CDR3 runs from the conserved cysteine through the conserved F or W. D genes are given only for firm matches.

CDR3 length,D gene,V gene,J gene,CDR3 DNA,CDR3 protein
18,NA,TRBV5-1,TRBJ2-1,TGCGCCAGCAGCCCACCCGGACACCGATTAAGCTCCTACAATGAGCAGTTCTTC,CASSPPGHRLSSYNEQFF
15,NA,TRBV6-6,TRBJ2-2,TGTGCCAGCAGTTACTCTATGACAGGCGCCGGGGAGCTGTTTTTT,CASSYSMTGAGELFF
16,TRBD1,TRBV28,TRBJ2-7,TGTGCCAGCAGCCCTACGGGGCAGGGGGCCTCTTACGAGCAGTACTTC,CASSPTGQGASYEQYF
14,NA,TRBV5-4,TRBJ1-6,TGTGCCAGCAGCTTGAAGGGGTATAATTCACCCCTCCACTTT,CASSLKGYNSPLHF
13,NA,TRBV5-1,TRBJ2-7,TGCGCCAGCAAACTACAGGGTGCCTACGAGCAGTACTTC,CASKLQGAYEQYF
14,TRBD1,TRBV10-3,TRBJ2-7,TGTGCCATCAGGAGGACAGGGGGAGATTACGAGCAGTACTTC,CAIRRTGGDYEQYF
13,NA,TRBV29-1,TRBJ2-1,TGCAGCGTTGCCAGGGTCTCCTACAATGAGCAGTTCTTC,CSVARVSYNEQFF
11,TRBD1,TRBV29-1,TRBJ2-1,TGCAGCGAGGGACAGGGCAGTGAGCAGTTCTTC,CSEGQGSEQFF
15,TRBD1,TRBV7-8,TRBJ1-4,TGTGCCAGCAGCGGGGAGACAGGGGTGGTGGGAAAACTGTTTTTT,CASSGETGVVGKLFF
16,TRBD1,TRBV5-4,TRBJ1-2,TGTGCCAGCAGCGAAGGGGTACAGGGGGCGGGCTATGGCTACACCTTC,CASSEGVQGAGYGYTF
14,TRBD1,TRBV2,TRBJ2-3,TGTGCCACTCTGAGGGACAGGGTAGTAGATACGCAGTATTTT,CATLRDRVVDTQYF
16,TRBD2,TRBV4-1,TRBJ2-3,TGCGCCAGCAGCACACTAGCGGGGGGGTTCGGGGATACGCAGTATTTT,CASSTLAGGFGDTQYF
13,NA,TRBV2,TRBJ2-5,TGTGCCAGCATGAAGGCAGGGGCGGAGACCCAGTACTTC,CASMKAGAETQYF
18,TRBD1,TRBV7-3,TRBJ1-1,TGTGCCAGCAGCCCAGGTCGTGTGGTCAGGGGGCTTGGCACTGAAGCTTTCTTT,CASSPGRVVRGLGTEAFF
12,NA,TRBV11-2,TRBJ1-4,TGTGCCAGCAGCCCGCCCGGGCGGGAAGGGAATTTT,CASSPPGREGNF
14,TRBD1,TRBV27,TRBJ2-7,TGTGCCAGCAACCCCGGGACAGGGGTTAGGGAGCAGTACTTC,CASNPGTGVREQYF
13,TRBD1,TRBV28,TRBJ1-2,TGTGCCAGCAGCACACAGGGGTTATATGGCTACACCTTC,CASSTQGLYGYTF
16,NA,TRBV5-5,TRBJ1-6,TGTGCCAGCAGCCTTGACAGGACAAGCTATAATTCACCCCTCCACTTT,CASSLDRTSYNSPLHF
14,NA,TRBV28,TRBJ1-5,TGTGCCAGCCACGCTTCAGGTAGCAATCAGCCCCAGCATTTT,CASHASGSNQPQHF
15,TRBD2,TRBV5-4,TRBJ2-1,TGTGCCAGCAGCTGGGGGGGGAGCTCCTACAATGAGCAGTTCTTC,CASSWGGSSYNEQFF
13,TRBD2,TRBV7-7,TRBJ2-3,TGTGCCAGCAGCTTTAGGCGGGGGGATACGCAGTATTTT,CASSFRRGDTQYF
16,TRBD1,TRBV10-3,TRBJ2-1,TGTGCCATCAGTGATCCGGGACAGGGGGCTTACAATGAGCAGTTCTTC,CAISDPGQGAYNEQFF
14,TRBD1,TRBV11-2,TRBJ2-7,TGTGCCAGCAGCCAGTGGACAGGGCACTACGAGCAGTACTTC,CASSQWTGHYEQYF
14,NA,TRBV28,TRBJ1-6,TGTGCCAGCAGCCTAGCGATCTATAATTCACCCCTCCACTTT,CASSLAIYNSPLHF